These T cell receptor beta chains were read from a single sample in a study of T cell responses to AZD1222 COVID-19 vaccine. Repertoires were generated with immunoSEQ multiplex PCR, while TCRdb's copy carries only in-frame clones and drops some. This table holds about 120,000 clones, approximately 86% found once. Sample: peripheral blood, taken on day 0 of AZD1222 vaccination. The receptor set was obtained from an adult in good health. CDR3s include the opening cysteine and the closing phenylalanine or tryptophan. D genes are given only for firm matches. Clone size, where shown, is once, few, many, or a class for clones that have expanded.

D,V,size,J,CDR3,DNA
.,TRBV3-1/TRBV3-2,.,TRBJ1-1,CASSQATGRYTEAFF,TGTGCCAGCAGCCAGGCCACAGGGAGGTACACTGAAGCTTTCTTT
TRBD1,TRBV5-6,.,TRBJ1-1,CASSLEILSQGGTEAFF,TGTGCCAGCAGCTTGGAGATTTTATCACAGGGGGGGACTGAAGCTTTCTTT
.,TRBV25-1,few,TRBJ1-2,CASSEWGAVNYGYTF,TGTGCCAGCAGTGAATGGGGGGCGGTAAACTATGGCTACACCTTC
.,TRBV7-2,.,TRBJ1-5,CASSLGEGQPQHF,TGTGCCAGCAGCTTAGGGGAGGGTCAGCCCCAGCATTTT
.,TRBV6-5,.,TRBJ2-5,CASSYSPRTVQETQYF,TGTGCCAGCAGTTACTCTCCTCGGACGGTGCAAGAGACCCAGTACTTC
.,TRBV28,.,TRBJ1-2,CASRAGGPYGYTF,TGTGCCAGCAGAGCCGGGGGCCCCTATGGCTACACCTTC
TRBD2,TRBV7-3,.,TRBJ2-1,CASSLTTGGYYNEQFF,TGTGCCAGCAGCTTAACTACGGGAGGATACTACAATGAGCAGTTCTTC
TRBD1,TRBV30,.,TRBJ1-2,CAWSEYNTGGEGYTF,TGTGCCTGGAGTGAATATAATACAGGGGGTGAAGGCTACACCTTC
.,TRBV5-6,.,TRBJ2-7,CASSLGREQYF,TGTGCCAGCAGCTTGGGACGCGAGCAGTACTTC
.,TRBV20-1,.,TRBJ1-1,CSAMGFTEAFF,TGCAGTGCTATGGGGTTTACTGAAGCTTTCTTT
TRBD1,TRBV19,.,TRBJ2-6,CASSIGTGSGANVLTF,TGTGCCAGTAGTATAGGGACAGGGTCCGGGGCCAACGTCCTGACTTTC
TRBD1,TRBV25-1,.,TRBJ1-1,CASSATPGQGDTEAFF,TGTGCCAGCAGTGCAACCCCGGGACAGGGGGACACTGAAGCTTTCTTT
.,TRBV21-1,.,TRBJ1-1,CASSKGDRRRRTNTEAFF,TGTGCCAGCAGCAAGGGGGACAGGAGGAGAAGGACGAACACTGAAGCTTTCTTT
.,TRBV4-3,few,TRBJ1-6,CASSQARLGNSPLHF,TGCGCCAGCAGCCAAGCCAGGTTGGGTAATTCACCCCTCCACTTT
.,TRBV7-2,.,TRBJ1-2,CASSLADTRGYTF,TGTGCCAGCAGCTTAGCGGACACCCGGGGCTACACCTTC